The rows below give T cell receptor beta chains drawn from one sample of a study of siplizumab effects on memory and regulatory T cells. Sequenced by immunoSEQ multiplex PCR; TCRdb stores in-frame clones only, minus some. The sample has 100,000 or so clones; around 90% are singletons. The specimen was Tregs sorted from blood. These receptors came from a human donor in good health. The CDR3 runs from the conserved cysteine through the conserved F or W.

v_call	j_call	cdr3_aa
TRBV5-1	TRBJ1-3	CASSWGDSYSGNTIYF
TRBV5-1	TRBJ2-1	CASSLMFNEQFF
TRBV7-2	TRBJ1-2	CASSSPGAPIYGYTF
TRBV9	TRBJ2-2	CASSSETGFTGELFF
TRBV7-9	TRBJ2-7	CASRHNRGQGTGEQYF
TRBV14	TRBJ2-5	CASSQGSTIGETQYF
TRBV18	TRBJ2-1	CASSPPGAPILAYNEQFF
TRBV7-2	TRBJ2-1	CASSILAGGPREQFF
TRBV29-1	TRBJ1-4	CSADKGHLGEKLFF
TRBV5-4	TRBJ2-1	CASSRVSSGRSSYNEQFF
TRBV5-1	TRBJ1-3	CASSPGVGNTIYF
TRBV6-1	TRBJ1-5	CASIDWQLNQPQHF
TRBV11-3	TRBJ1-5	CASSERTGGDQHQPQHF
TRBV19	TRBJ1-1	CASSIALDTEAFF
TRBV28	TRBJ2-7	CASSYTATGLFSYEQYF
TRBV5-4	TRBJ2-3	CASSLDSTDTQYF
TRBV5-8	TRBJ1-4	CASSLQGLANEKLFF
TRBV5-4	TRBJ2-7	CASSLDGGSYEQYF
TRBV6-1	TRBJ2-7	CASSAAQASYEQYF
TRBV15	TRBJ2-7	CATSRDGSEQYF
TRBV27	TRBJ2-1	CASVAGGISSYNEQFF
TRBV10-2	TRBJ2-3	CASSEGGSTDTQYF
TRBV2	TRBJ2-3	CASNEDTQYF
TRBV7-8	TRBJ1-3	CASSLAPMSSGNTIYF
TRBV6-5	TRBJ1-6	CASSPRGRDLLHF
TRBV28	TRBJ2-7	CASTEGDRGIEQYF
TRBV5-1	TRBJ1-1	CASSLTTGGTEAFF
TRBV19	TRBJ1-5	CASSITYRGNQPQHF
TRBV7-8	TRBJ2-3	CASSLNRQSLYSTDTQYF
TRBV5-1	TRBJ2-1	CASSLSGPGEQFF
TRBV5-4	TRBJ1-2	CASSLTGTSYGYTF
TRBV5-4	TRBJ1-2	CASSLVQGGYTF
TRBV4-1	NA	CASSQDWTGTYEQYF
TRBV11-2	TRBJ2-7	CASSFGTGVSYEQYF
TRBV11-2	TRBJ2-1	CASSFVTSGTGGHEQFF
TRBV5-4	TRBJ2-2	CASGTSPEPNTGELFF
TRBV19	TRBJ2-2	CASSIAGTHITGELFF
TRBV28	TRBJ2-5	CATSWSLGGTQYF
TRBV5-1	TRBJ2-3	CASSTRTSGSTDTQYF
TRBV6-1	TRBJ2-1	CANGMGLVSYNEQFF
TRBV6-1	TRBJ2-7	CASSEALAGGFYEQYF
TRBV6-1	TRBJ1-1	CASKEPTQNTEAFF
TRBV19	TRBJ2-7	CASSIRGQGFSYEQYF
TRBV6-5	TRBJ2-3	CASSYSKWGSTDTQYF
TRBV5-4	TRBJ1-2	CASSSTENYGYTF
TRBV2	TRBJ2-5	CASRGVRQIQYF
TRBV5-4	TRBJ2-1	CASSLVHNEQFF
TRBV29-1	TRBJ1-2	CSVALRGDPSGYTF
TRBV7-2	TRBJ2-3	CASSIKGLAGISTDTQYF
TRBV19	TRBJ2-3	CASSGRQSQQTDTQYF
TRBV7-9	TRBJ2-5	CASSFSGTSGQETQYF
TRBV7-9	TRBJ1-1	CASSQLDLEAFF
TRBV11-3	TRBJ2-3	CASGLAGEDTQYF
TRBV6-6	TRBJ2-1	CASLRREHNEQFF